This T cell receptor (beta chain) was observed in a study of CD8+ T cells in alopecia areata. Overall study context: Among treated patients, oral tofacitinib was administered at 5 to 10 mg twice daily.

The study, taken as a whole, reports: Administration of tofacitinib significantly diminished scalp clonality and expanded CD8+ clones within the top 100.

With regard to this clone: Its antigen is as yet unknown.

Once RNA had been extracted, it was reverse transcribed into cDNA to act as the sequencing template. TCRdb keeps only in-frame clones here, not all; method: immunoSEQ multiplex PCR. The repertoire holds roughly 220,000 clones, with just over 65% as singletons. Documented treatment: oral pan-JAK inhibitor, 5-10 mg twice daily. The sample here was CD4+ T cells sorted from blood, taken between weeks 44 and 45, from a patient treated with tofacitinib. This clonotype was sampled from a human donor with alopecia areata.

The CDR3 protein is CASSLGTEETQYF. The CDR3 DNA follows: TGTGCCAGCAGTTTGGGGACAGAAGAGACCCAGTACTTC. The V call is TRBV28, the J call TRBJ2-5, with 7 bases fitting TRBD1. The CDR3 loop spans 13 amino acids. The ends lost 3 bases at V and 3 bases at J; junction bases unmatched: 1. Germline V gene data show CDR1 as MDHEN and CDR2 as SYDVKM.